This paragraph covers one T cell receptor beta chain sequence. This sample was taken from a study of shared clonotypes between healthy human individuals. Study-wide context: The donor group consisted of a couple of women and a few men, aged 18 to 49.

TCRdb keeps only in-frame clones here, not all; method: immunoSEQ multiplex PCR. The sample lists 2 million to 3 million clones; roughly 93% were seen once. The sample was naive CD4+ T cells from PBMCs. The subset was: CD45RA+ positively selected. This TCR was sampled from a man younger than 35 in good health. Some clones in this sample may be carry-over from other donors' samples.

CDR3 nucleotide sequence: TGTGCCAGTAGTATCGTAGGAGGAAGCCTCTACGAGCAGTACTTC. It encodes CASSIVGGSLYEQYF. The chain links TRBV19 to TRBJ2-7, with D perhaps matching TRBD2 (5 bases). The germline V gene has CDR1 LNHDA and CDR2 SQIVND (reference sequence). CDR3 size: 15 residues. Trimming cost V 3 bases and J 3 bases, with 15 bases left between them.